These 7 T cell receptor beta chains were sequenced from one sample in a study of CD8 T cells in Susac syndrome. An amount of RNA that ranged from about 0.45 to 1 ug was reverse transcribed with random hexamers. TCRdb ran MiXCR on the immunoSEQ multiplex PCR reads and lists one entry per CDR3 protein. The sample has around 170,000 distinct CDR3 sequences, 95% seen once; the top ten hold 0.15% to 0.2%. The source material was CD8+ T cells from PBMCs. Receptors originate from a human donor with Susac syndrome.

The rearrangement joins TRBV15 to TRBJ2-3; D assignment may be TRBD1 or TRBD2 (5 bases each). Looked up from germline, CDR1 is LNHNV and CDR2 is YYDKDF (reference sequence). The CDR3 runs 15 residues. V gave up 3 bases and J gave up 2 bases, with 12 bases separating them. This chain's CDR3 is CATSSSGTLTDTQYF. CDR3 sequence (DNA): TGTGCCACCAGCAGCTCCGGGACCCTCACAGATACGCAGTATTTT.

The rearrangement joins TRBV30 to TRBJ2-3; no clear D. This CDR3 comprises 11 residues. The germline CDR1 and CDR2 sequences are GTSNPN and SVGIG (reference sequence). V was cut by 0 bases and J by 3 bases, with 1 base left in between. The CDR3 loop reads CAWSVTDTQYF. The CDR3 nucleotides are TGTGCCTGGAGTGTAACAGATACGCAGTATTTT.

This chain connects TRBV3-1 to TRBJ1-1; 10 bases are a match to TRBD1. Germline trimming cut 5 bases from V and 7 bases from J; bases unmatched to any gene: 10. The CDR3 extends over 15 amino acids. Germline assignment: CDR1 LGHDT and CDR2 YNNKEL (reference sequence). CDR3 region: CASSFYDRGQGEAFF. Written as DNA, the CDR3 is TGTGCCAGCAGCTTTTACGACAGGGGGCAGGGTGAAGCTTTCTTT.

This chain connects TRBV6-2 or TRBV6-3 to TRBJ2-2, with TRBD2 matching over 7 bases. The germline gives CDR1 MNHEY, CDR2 SVGEGT. CDR3 length equals 16 residues. V lost 6 bases, J lost 0 bases, and 7 bases stayed unmatched. Here the CDR3 reads CASRLLADANTGELFF. The CDR3, as DNA: TGTGCCAGCAGGCTGCTAGCGGACGCGAACACCGGGGAGCTGTTTTTT.

This chain's CDR3 is CASSSPTDRQVSYGYTF. The DNA of the CDR3 is TGTGCCAGCAGCTCACCAACCGACAGGCAAGTCAGCTATGGCTACACCTTC. The chain employs TRBV7-9 and TRBJ1-2, with D maybe TRBD1 (6 bases). V lost 4 bases, J lost 4 bases, and 22 bases lay in between. CDR3 length: 17 residues. The germline V gene encodes CDR1 SEHNR and CDR2 FQNEAQ (reference sequence).

The chain joins TRBV2 to TRBJ2-1; D is perhaps TRBD2 (6 bases). This CDR3 has 14 amino acids. V lost 6 bases and J lost 11, with 20 bases in between. The germline V gene has CDR1 SNHLY and CDR2 FYNNEI. CDR3 loop: CASRLERAENQQFF. DNA of the CDR3: TGTGCCAGCAGACTAGAGCGGGCAGAGAATCAGCAGTTCTTC.

The chain has TRBV7-6 and TRBJ1-6, with D hard to call. Per germline, CDR1 SGHVS and CDR2 FNYEAQ. This CDR3 has 15 amino acids. The V gene lost 6 bases and the J gene lost 7 bases, with 16 bases spanning the gap. CDR3 sequence reads: CASSRHRAGNSPLHF. The CDR3 DNA is TGTGCCAGCAGTCGACACCGTGCGGGAAATTCACCCCTCCACTTT.